This T cell receptor beta chain was captured in a study of response to subunit inactivated influenza vaccine. Study-level findings and limits: Authors suggested that a seasonal influenza vaccination recruits few new T cells each time.

MiXCR was run by TCRdb on the RT-PCR reads, yielding one entry per CDR3 protein. This table holds about 650,000 distinct CDR3 sequences, approximately 15% found once. This CDR3 contains 15 residues. Trimming took off 4 bases at V and 1 base at J, with 9 bases between the two ends. The germline gives CDR1 SGHDT, CDR2 YYEEEE. Concerning this clonotype itself: Its antigen is undetermined.

This receptor was taken from a middle-aged man who received an inactivated influenza vaccine. Here the sequenced sample was PBMCs from blood, taken 14 to 15 days before vaccination. This sequence joins TRBV5-6 and TRBJ1-6; tentatively, D is TRBD1 (5 bases). The CDR3 DNA sequence: TGTGCCAGCAGCCTAGGGGTTTCCTATAATTCACCCCTCCACTTT. Its translation is CASSLGVSYNSPLHF.